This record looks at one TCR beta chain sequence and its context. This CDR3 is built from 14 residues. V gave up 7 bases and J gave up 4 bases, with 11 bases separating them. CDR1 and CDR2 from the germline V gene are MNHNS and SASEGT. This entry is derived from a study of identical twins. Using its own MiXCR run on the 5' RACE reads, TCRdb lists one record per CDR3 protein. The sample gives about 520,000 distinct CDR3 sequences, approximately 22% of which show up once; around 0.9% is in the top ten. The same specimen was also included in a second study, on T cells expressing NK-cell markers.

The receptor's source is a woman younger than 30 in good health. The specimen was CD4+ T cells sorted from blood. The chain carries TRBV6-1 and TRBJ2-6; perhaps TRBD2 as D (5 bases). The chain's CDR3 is CASIEGSGANVLTF. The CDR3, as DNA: TGTGCCAGCATCGAGGGATCCGGGGCCAACGTCCTGACTTTC.